This T cell receptor (beta chain) was found in a study of human T cells and chemical hapten exposure. Study-wide background: Small pooled library volume differences chiefly drove per-sample TCR yield variation. Study outcomes and limitations: Unchanged with DPC sensitization were TCRs above 1 in 1000 frequency.

Documented time point: healthy volunteer bleed at 2 weeks. The authors extracted total RNA from unfractionated whole blood. This clonotype was counted at least ten times. The antigen remains undetermined. Germline CDR1 and CDR2: MDHEN and SYDVKM. This CDR3 region has 15 residues. J was trimmed by 9 bases and V by 5 bases; bases with no gene match: 12. The library tagged individual cDNA molecules with unique molecular identifiers. TCRdb re-called the RACE reads through MiXCR, storing one row per CDR3 protein. Of about 130,000 distinct CDR3 sequences in the sample, approximately 10% are singletons; the top ten hold roughly 1.8%.

The clonotype comes from a male donor in good health. Some clones in this sample may be carry-over from other donors' samples. The chain has TRBV28 and TRBJ2-1; 8 bases are a match to TRBD2. The sequenced material came from whole blood. For the CDR3, the DNA is TGTGCCAGCAGTATCGTAGCGGGAAATTCTGGTGAGCAGTTCTTC. This codes for CASSIVAGNSGEQFF. The variable domain in full, completed from reference TRBV28 and TRBJ2-1, reads DVKVTQSSRYLVKRTGEKVFLECVQDMDHENMFWYRQDPGLGLRLIYFSYDVKMKEKGDIPEGYSVSREKKERFSLILESASTNQTSMYLCASSIVAGNSGEQFFGPGTRLTVL.